The 24 T cell receptor beta chains below come from one sample, sequenced in a study of blood T cell repertoires in COVID-19. The method was immunoSEQ multiplex PCR; TCRdb's version includes in-frame clones alone and lacks a portion of them. The sample yields 30,000 to 40,000 clones, 87% seen once. The sample taken for sequencing was peripheral blood. These receptors originate from a man aged 50-59 years with active or convalescent COVID-19.

The V gene is TRBV5-1, the J gene TRBJ2-3; D remains ambiguous. Germline assignment: CDR1 SGHRS and CDR2 YFSETQ. The CDR3 is 15 amino acids. Trimming removed 2 bases from V and 0 bases from J, with 10 bases in between. The CDR3 protein is CASSLGDPSTDTQYF. The CDR3, as DNA: TGCGCCAGCAGCTTAGGAGACCCAAGCACAGATACGCAGTATTTT. The entire variable domain, with the rest obtained from reference TRBV5-1 and TRBJ2-3, is as follows: KAGVTQTPRYLIKTRGQQVTLSCSPISGHRSVSWYQQTPGQGLQFLFEYFSETQRNKGNFPGRFSGRQFSNSRSEMNVSTLELGDSALYLCASSLGDPSTDTQYFGPGTRLTVL.

CDR3 DNA sequence: TGTGCCAGCAGCTTAGATGGGGGCCTATCCTACGAGCAGTACTTC. It codes for CASSLDGGLSYEQYF. The rearrangement joins TRBV11-3 to TRBJ2-7; possibly TRBD1 for D (6 bases). The CDR3 covers 15 residues. Germline loops: CDR1 SGHNT, CDR2 YENEEA. Trimming cost V 0 bases and J 1 base, with 10 bases left between them.

The chain combines TRBV4-2 with TRBJ1-3; D is uncertain. The CDR3 is 16 amino acids. Trimming cost V 2 bases and J 4 bases, with 15 bases left between them. Germline V gene lookup returns CDR1 LGHNA and CDR2 YNFKEQ. DNA of the CDR3: TGTGCCAGCAGCCAAAGCGGTGCAGCGGCGGGAAACACCATATATTTT. As protein: CASSQSGAAAGNTIYF.

This chain connects TRBV11-2 to TRBJ2-7; D is uncertain. Trimming removed 1 base from V and 3 bases from J, with 13 bases in between. The germline CDR1 and CDR2 sequences are SGHAT and FQNNGV. CDR3 length equals 15 residues. The CDR3 loop is CASSLGALLNYEQYF. The DNA for the CDR3 is TGTGCCAGCAGCTTAGGGGCCCTACTTAACTACGAGCAGTACTTC.

The V and J genes are TRBV19 and TRBJ2-7; TRBD1 matches at 10 bases. The V segment lost 3 bases and the J segment 7 bases; nucleotides outside the gene matches: 6. The CDR3 extends over 14 amino acids. Germline lookup yields CDR1 LNHDA and CDR2 SQIVND (reference sequence). The CDR3 spells CASSMDRGTGEQYF. CDR3 coding DNA: TGTGCCAGTAGTATGGACAGGGGGACCGGGGAGCAGTACTTC.

This chain uses TRBV9 with TRBJ1-2; 8 bases align to TRBD1. V dropped 0 bases and J dropped 4; count of bases not matched to a gene: 14. Germline loops: CDR1 SGDLS, CDR2 YYNGEE. The CDR3 runs to 18 residues. The CDR3 reads CASSVALSRPGGSYGYTF. The CDR3, as DNA: TGTGCCAGCAGCGTAGCTTTATCTAGGCCAGGGGGCTCCTATGGCTACACCTTC.

V and J are TRBV6-2 or TRBV6-3 and TRBJ1-2; no reliable D call. This CDR3 contains 17 residues. Germline CDR1 and CDR2: MNHEY and SVGEGT. V was clipped by 5 bases and J by 8 bases, with 27 bases between them. CDR3 protein: CASSRSEESLGSWGYTF. The CDR3 DNA reads TGTGCCAGCAGTAGATCTGAGGAGTCGCTTGGGTCTTGGGGCTACACCTTC.

The rearrangement joins TRBV28 to TRBJ1-6; unclear D gene. Per germline, CDR1 MDHEN and CDR2 SYDVKM. Trimming removed 6 bases from V and 4 bases from J, with 4 bases in between. The CDR3 extends over 12 amino acids. CDR3 in DNA: TGTGCCAGCAGCTATTATAATTCACCCCTCCACTTT. Protein product: CASSYYNSPLHF.

The gene calls are TRBV18 and TRBJ2-5; D is undetermined. Germline V gives CDR1 KGHSH, CDR2 LQKENI. CDR3 length: 11 amino acids. Trimming shortened V by 5 bases and J by 2 bases, and 3 bases separated the two germline ends. The CDR3 DNA sequence: TGTGCCAGCTCATCTCAAGAGACCCAGTACTTC. Translation gives CASSSQETQYF.

The chain recombines TRBV6-5 with TRBJ1-1; no definite D call. The V gene's germline CDR1 is MNHEY and CDR2 SVGAGI. V was clipped by 2 bases and J by 1 base, with 8 bases between them. The CDR3 loop spans 14 amino acids. Written as DNA, the CDR3 is TGTGCCAGCAGTTACCTTGGCAGGAACACTGAAGCTTTCTTT. Its protein product is CASSYLGRNTEAFF.

This sequence joins TRBV3-1 (or the pseudogene TRBV3-2) and TRBJ2-3, with D hard to call. Germline CDR1 reads LGHDT; CDR2 reads YNNKEL (reference sequence). Trimming cost V 2 bases and J 4 bases, with 7 bases left between them. This CDR3 contains 13 residues. In DNA, the CDR3 is TGTGCCAGCAGCCAATCGTTCGCAGATACGCAGTATTTT. Its protein product is CASSQSFADTQYF.

This clone was seen a single time. The V gene is TRBV6-5, the J gene TRBJ2-5; 8 nucleotides agree with TRBD1. V shed 6 bases and J 5 bases; nucleotides not matched to a gene: 8. Germline V lookup: CDR1 MNHEY, CDR2 SVGAGI. The CDR3 runs to 14 residues. The DNA for the CDR3 is TGTGCCAGCAGACTGACAGGGGAAATCGAGACCCAGTACTTC. Translation: CASRLTGEIETQYF.

This chain joins TRBV6-6 and TRBJ1-5, with D unclear. V lost 7 bases and J lost 7, with 14 bases in between. The germline V gene has CDR1 MNHNY and CDR2 SVGAGI (reference sequence). This CDR3 region has 13 residues. CDR3 bases: TGTGCCAGCACCCACCAGGCTGGGCAGCCCCAGCATTTT. Amino acids: CASTHQAGQPQHF.

V and J are TRBV28 and TRBJ2-7, with D maybe TRBD1 (6 bases). Trimming stripped 10 bases from V and 7 bases from J, with 17 bases between. The CDR3 is 12 amino acids. The V gene's germline CDR1 is MDHEN and CDR2 SYDVKM. The CDR3 DNA reads as TGTGCCACCGCTAGTGGGGGCCGGGAGCAGTACTTC. Its translation is CATASGGREQYF.

The rearrangement uses TRBV5-1 and TRBJ2-3; TRBD2 is a possible D gene (6 bases). Germline loops: CDR1 SGHRS, CDR2 YFSETQ. Trimming took off 4 bases at V and 6 bases at J, with 18 bases between the two ends. CDR3 length: 15 amino acids. CDR3 sequence: CASSAAGTLADTQYF. The CDR3 bases are TGCGCCAGCAGCGCTGCCGGGACTTTGGCCGATACGCAGTATTTT.

The J gene is TRBJ1-1, the V gene TRBV30; no clear D. The germline gives CDR1 GTSNPN, CDR2 SVGIG (reference sequence). CDR3 length: 12 residues. V lost 3 bases to trimming and J lost 3 bases, with 8 bases between them. The CDR3: CAWSPRDTEAFF. CDR3 in DNA: TGTGCCTGGAGCCCCCGGGACACTGAAGCTTTCTTT.

This clone was observed a single time. The chain links TRBV18 to TRBJ1-2; 9 bases are a match to TRBD1. This CDR3 has 20 residues. Trimming cost V 3 bases and J 4 bases; bases outside gene matches: 21. Germline CDR1 KGHSH, CDR2 LQKENI. The CDR3 region has the DNA TGTGCCAGCTCACCTAGTATCGCCGGGACAGGGAATATAGGTGGCTATGGCTACACCTTC. Its protein is CASSPSIAGTGNIGGYGYTF.

The rearrangement uses TRBV27 and TRBJ2-1; 9 bases agree with TRBD2. The CDR3 sequence is 14 residues long. V was pared by 7 bases and J by 2 bases, with 3 bases of the junction left unmatched. CDR1 MNHEY and CDR2 SMNVEV come from the germline V gene (reference sequence). DNA of the CDR3: TGTGCCAGCAATAGCGGGGGACCCTACAATGAGCAGTTCTTC. Translated: CASNSGGPYNEQFF.

V gene TRBV6-2 or TRBV6-3 combines with J gene TRBJ2-3; TRBD2 matches at 15 bases. Germline trimming cut 2 bases from V and 0 bases from J; bases unmatched to any gene: 9. There are 20 residues in the CDR3. Germline CDR1 MNHEY, CDR2 SVGEGT. CDR3 DNA sequence: TGTGCCAGCAGTTACGAAGGACTAGCGGGAGGGAATCCTAGCACAGATACGCAGTATTTT. This gives the protein CASSYEGLAGGNPSTDTQYF.

This clone was recorded once. J is TRBJ1-6 and V is TRBV4-2; D perhaps matches TRBD1 (5 bases). Looked up from germline, CDR1 is LGHNA and CDR2 is YNFKEQ. The length of the CDR3 is 18 residues. Trimming removed 3 bases from V and 9 bases from J, with 24 bases in between. Here the CDR3 DNA reads TGTGCCAGCAGCCAGGAACCCTGGGAGGGGACCGTGGGTTCACCCCTCCACTTT. It specifies CASSQEPWEGTVGSPLHF.

This clone has more than one count but fewer than ten. The rearrangement uses TRBV2 and TRBJ2-5; TRBD1 matches at 8 bases. From germline, CDR1 is SNHLY and CDR2 FYNNEI. V lost 6 bases, J lost 5 bases, and 14 bases stayed unmatched. The CDR3 has 16 residues. The CDR3 reads CASRGAGGVGFETQYF. The CDR3 coding sequence is TGTGCCAGCAGGGGTGCAGGGGGCGTCGGGTTCGAGACCCAGTACTTC.

This chain links TRBV14 with TRBJ2-1, with 14 bases that match TRBD2. Germline V lookup: CDR1 SGHDN, CDR2 FVKESK. V lost 0 bases to trimming and J lost 9 bases; unmatched junction nucleotides: 7. CDR3 size: 17 residues. CDR3 protein: CASSQDYGTSGSSEQFF. Here the CDR3 DNA reads TGTGCCAGCAGCCAAGATTATGGGACTAGCGGGAGCAGTGAGCAGTTCTTC.

This clone was counted between two and nine times. The chain employs TRBV30 and TRBJ1-4; 7 nucleotides line up with TRBD1. The CDR3 spans 14 residues. CDR1 is GTSNPN, CDR2 SVGIG, per germline (reference sequence). V shed 5 bases and J 7 bases; nucleotides not matched to a gene: 10. CDR3 DNA: TGTGCCTGGGACCAGGGGGGCGAGAGTGAAAAACTGTTTTTT. It yields the protein CAWDQGGESEKLFF.

This chain connects TRBV7-2 to TRBJ1-5; D call uncertain. The CDR3 contains 12 residues. From germline, CDR1 is SGHTA and CDR2 FQGNSA. The V end was cut by 2 bases, the J end by 9 bases, with 8 bases between. CDR3 nucleotides: TGTGCCAGCAGCTTACGTGGGCTGCCCCAGCATTTT. Its protein product is CASSLRGLPQHF. The whole variable domain, filled in from reference TRBV7-2 and TRBJ1-5, reads GAGVSQSPSNKVTEKGKDVELRCDPISGHTALYWYRQSLGQGLEFLIYFQGNSAPDKSGLPSDRFSAERTGGSVSTLTIQRTQQEDSAVYLCASSLRGLPQHFGDGTRLSIL.